Described below is a single TCR beta chain sequence and its context. As yet, its antigen is unknown. The data derive from a study of cytomegalovirus exposure and HLA in healthy donors. Findings and caveats of the study: 150 or so TCR beta chains were listed as cytomegalovirus-associated.

Amplification used 60 Vbeta primers and 13 Jbeta primers. Here immunoSEQ multiplex PCR was the method, and the copy in TCRdb shows in-frame clones only, minus some. The sample lists some 98,000 clones, roughly a tenth seen once, with 5% to 5.5% in the top ten. The CDR3 loop spans 15 amino acids. The ends were cut back, 0 bases at V and 0 bases at J, with 8 bases in the middle. In germline, CDR1 is SGHNT, CDR2 YYREEE (reference sequence). This clonotype was obtained from a man aged 50 or older in good health and CMV-seropositive. The rearrangement joins TRBV5-4 to TRBJ2-3; D is undetermined. Sequenced sample: PBMCs. Here the CDR3 DNA reads TGTGCCAGCAGCTTGGACGGGTATAGCACAGATACGCAGTATTTT. Translated: CASSLDGYSTDTQYF.